Listed below are T cell receptor beta chains from one sample, sequenced in a study of CD8+CD57+ T cells in acquired aplastic anemia. TCRdb reanalysed the reads using MiXCR and keeps one entry per CDR3 protein. Of 110,000 or so distinct CDR3 sequences in the sample, around 53% were seen once. The sample comprised sorted CD4+, CD8+, or CD8+CD57+ T cells (not recorded which) from PBMCs. These TCRs come from a human donor in good health, serving as a control. Both conserved end residues are part of each CDR3. D genes are given only for firm matches. For some rows the clone size is stated as once, few or many, or as a class when expanded; others skip it.

clone size: many
J gene: TRBJ1-6
V gene: TRBV20-1
D gene: .
CDR3 DNA: TGCAGTGCTCCTGGGGGGGCAGATTCACCCCTCCACTTT
CDR3 protein: CSAPGGADSPLHF

clone size: .
J gene: TRBJ2-7
V gene: TRBV2
D gene: TRBD2
CDR3 DNA: TGTGCCAGCAGTGAAGCTATCCTAGCGGGAGGGCCCGAGCAGTACTTC
CDR3 protein: CASSEAILAGGPEQYF

clone size: many
J gene: TRBJ2-3
V gene: TRBV7-8
D gene: TRBD2
CDR3 DNA: TGTGCCAGCAGCTTAGGGGTTAGCGGGGGAGGCACAGATACGCAGTATTTT
CDR3 protein: CASSLGVSGGGTDTQYF

clone size: .
J gene: TRBJ1-4
V gene: TRBV15
D gene: .
CDR3 DNA: TGTGCCACCAGCAGAGGGGCGGGGGAGAAGGATGAAAAACTGTTTTTT
CDR3 protein: CATSRGAGEKDEKLFF

clone size: .
J gene: TRBJ1-1
V gene: TRBV2
D gene: TRBD1
CDR3 DNA: TGTGCCAGCAGTCTCCTGATGACAGGGAGCGGTGAAGCTTTCTTT
CDR3 protein: CASSLLMTGSGEAFF

clone size: .
J gene: TRBJ1-2
V gene: TRBV5-8
D gene: TRBD1
CDR3 DNA: TGTGCCAGCAGAAGGACAGGGACTAACTATGGCTACACCTTC
CDR3 protein: CASRRTGTNYGYTF

clone size: many
J gene: TRBJ1-4
V gene: TRBV6-1
D gene: TRBD1
CDR3 DNA: TGTGCCAGCAGTCGACAGGGAACTAATGAAAAACTGTTTTTT
CDR3 protein: CASSRQGTNEKLFF

clone size: .
J gene: TRBJ1-2
V gene: TRBV24-1
D gene: .
CDR3 DNA: TGTGCCACCAGTGCTTTACAGGTTGTAAATGGCTACACCTTC
CDR3 protein: CATSALQVVNGYTF

clone size: .
J gene: TRBJ2-7
V gene: TRBV19
D gene: .
CDR3 DNA: TGTGCCAGTAGTCCCTATCTCGGAGGGAACTACGAGCAGTACTTC
CDR3 protein: CASSPYLGGNYEQYF

clone size: .
J gene: TRBJ1-6
V gene: TRBV10-2
D gene: TRBD1
CDR3 DNA: TGCGCCAGCACAACCCCAACAGGGGGCGGTTCACCCCTCCACTTT
CDR3 protein: CASTTPTGGGSPLHF

clone size: .
J gene: TRBJ1-2
V gene: TRBV7-9
D gene: .
CDR3 DNA: TGTGCCAGCAGCCATGAGAACTATGGCTACACCTTC
CDR3 protein: CASSHENYGYTF

clone size: .
J gene: TRBJ1-6
V gene: TRBV5-1
D gene: .
CDR3 DNA: TGCGCCAGCCGTGGGGAGGGGGACTCACCCCTCCACTTT
CDR3 protein: CASRGEGDSPLHF

clone size: many
J gene: TRBJ1-5
V gene: TRBV20-1
D gene: .
CDR3 DNA: TGCAGTGCTAGAGCATCGGGCCCGTATCAGCCCCAGCATTTT
CDR3 protein: CSARASGPYQPQHF

clone size: .
J gene: TRBJ2-3
V gene: TRBV20-1
D gene: .
CDR3 DNA: TGCAGTGCTAGGGGTAGCGGCACAGATACGCAGTATTTT
CDR3 protein: CSARGSGTDTQYF

clone size: many
J gene: TRBJ1-2
V gene: TRBV5-1
D gene: TRBD1
CDR3 DNA: TGCGCCAGCAGCTCGACCGGGACAGGGGGCGCAGATGGCTACACCTTC
CDR3 protein: CASSSTGTGGADGYTF

clone size: once
J gene: TRBJ1-5
V gene: TRBV20-1
D gene: .
CDR3 DNA: TGCAGTGCGCGACGTAGCAATCAGCCCCAGCATTTT
CDR3 protein: CSARRSNQPQHF

clone size: many
J gene: TRBJ2-7
V gene: TRBV4-3
D gene: .
CDR3 DNA: TGCGCCAGCAGCCAAGTGGTCAACGACGAGCAGTACTTC
CDR3 protein: CASSQVVNDEQYF

clone size: .
J gene: TRBJ2-3
V gene: TRBV4-3
D gene: TRBD2
CDR3 DNA: TGCGCCAGCAGCCAGCTAGCGGGGGGGCTAACAGATACGCAGTATTTT
CDR3 protein: CASSQLAGGLTDTQYF

clone size: many
J gene: TRBJ1-2
V gene: TRBV18
D gene: TRBD1
CDR3 DNA: TGTGCCAGCTCCCTCGGGACAGGGTATTATGGCTACACCTTC
CDR3 protein: CASSLGTGYYGYTF

clone size: many
J gene: TRBJ2-1
V gene: TRBV12-3/TRBV12-4
D gene: TRBD2
CDR3 DNA: TGTGCCAGCAGTTCGTGGCGGGGGGCATCGAATGAGCAGTTCTTC
CDR3 protein: CASSSWRGASNEQFF

clone size: .
J gene: TRBJ2-1
V gene: TRBV15
D gene: .
CDR3 DNA: TGTGCCACCAGCAGTCCTCTGGGTGAGCAGTTCTTC
CDR3 protein: CATSSPLGEQFF

clone size: many
J gene: TRBJ1-3
V gene: TRBV30
D gene: .
CDR3 DNA: TGTGCCTGGGCCCGCCCGAGCTCTGGAAACACCATATATTTT
CDR3 protein: CAWARPSSGNTIYF

clone size: .
J gene: TRBJ1-1
V gene: TRBV19
D gene: .
CDR3 DNA: TGTGCCAGTATAAATCCCTCCACTGAAGCTTTCTTT
CDR3 protein: CASINPSTEAFF

clone size: many
J gene: TRBJ2-3
V gene: TRBV2
D gene: TRBD2
CDR3 DNA: TGTGCCAGCAGTCCGACTAGCGGGGGCCCAGATACGCAGTATTTT
CDR3 protein: CASSPTSGGPDTQYF

clone size: .
J gene: TRBJ1-5
V gene: TRBV24-1
D gene: .
CDR3 DNA: TGTGCCCCTGCAGGGTGTTACAGGAATCAGCCCCAGCATTTT
CDR3 protein: CAPAGCYRNQPQHF

clone size: few
J gene: TRBJ2-7
V gene: TRBV15
D gene: .
CDR3 DNA: TGTGCCACCAGTCAAACTAGGGACGGTTCCTACGAGCAGTACTTC
CDR3 protein: CATSQTRDGSYEQYF

clone size: few
J gene: TRBJ1-1
V gene: TRBV29-1
D gene: .
CDR3 DNA: TGCAGCGTTAAGGAGAACACTGAAGCTTTCTTT
CDR3 protein: CSVKENTEAFF

clone size: few
J gene: TRBJ1-2
V gene: TRBV25-1
D gene: .
CDR3 DNA: TGTGCGAGCAGTGTGACTTCTGATCATGGCTACACCTTC
CDR3 protein: CASSVTSDHGYTF

clone size: .
J gene: TRBJ2-1
V gene: TRBV25-1
D gene: .
CDR3 DNA: TGTGCCAGCAGCCCCGGGAATGAGCAGTTCTTC
CDR3 protein: CASSPGNEQFF